This T cell receptor (beta chain) was sequenced during a study of blood T cell repertoires in COVID-19. Germline CDR1 is SGDLS and CDR2 is YYNGEE. V shed 3 bases and J 4 bases; nucleotides not matched to a gene: 5. The CDR3 is 16 amino acids. In the authors' workflow: Reference gene primer amplification yielded estimated nucleated cell counts. TCRdb keeps only in-frame clones here, not all; method: immunoSEQ multiplex PCR. For V, J and clone size, that table is used; D and trimming come from the DNA. The sample lists some 130,000 clones; roughly 86% were seen once. The chain combines TRBV9 with TRBJ2-1; TRBD2 matches 12 bases. The clonotype comes from a woman in her 70s with COVID-19, enrolled during active disease. The sequenced material came from peripheral blood. The CDR3 nucleotides are TGTGCCAGCAGCGCCGCTAGCGGGGGGGAGTACAATGAGCAGTTCTTC. This encodes CASSAASGGEYNEQFF.